This T cell receptor beta chain was captured by sequencing in a study of beta chain features in type 1 diabetes. Every bit of the isolated RNA underwent reverse transcription, so sequencing read expressed TCRB transcripts. Method: immunoSEQ multiplex PCR; TCRdb's copy keeps in-frame clones and lacks some. The table includes hundreds of thousands of clones, roughly 12% detected once. This CDR3 contains 14 residues. Germline CDR1 SNHLY, CDR2 FYNNEI. The ends lost 9 bases at V and 4 bases at J; junction bases unmatched: 6. J is TRBJ2-2 and V is TRBV2; 9 nucleotides align to TRBD1. This receptor was obtained from a man younger than 35 in good health. Sequencing was carried out using naive CD4+ T cells from blood. The CDR3 DNA reads as TGTGCCAGTTGTGGACAGGGGTTCACCGGGGAGCTGTTTTTT. It yields the protein CASCGQGFTGELFF.